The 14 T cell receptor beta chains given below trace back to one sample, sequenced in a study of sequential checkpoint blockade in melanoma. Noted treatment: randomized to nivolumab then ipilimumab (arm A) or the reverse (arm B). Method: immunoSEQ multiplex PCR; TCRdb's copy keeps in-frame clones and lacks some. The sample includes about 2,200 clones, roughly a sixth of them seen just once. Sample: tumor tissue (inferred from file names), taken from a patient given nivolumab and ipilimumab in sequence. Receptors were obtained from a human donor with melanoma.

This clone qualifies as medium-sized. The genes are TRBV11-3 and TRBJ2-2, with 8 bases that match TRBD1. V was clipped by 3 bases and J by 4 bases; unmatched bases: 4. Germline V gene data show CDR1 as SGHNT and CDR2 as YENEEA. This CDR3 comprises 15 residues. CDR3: CASSLRTGSTGELFF. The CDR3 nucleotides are TGTGCCAGCAGCTTGAGGACAGGGTCCACCGGGGAGCTGTTTTTT.

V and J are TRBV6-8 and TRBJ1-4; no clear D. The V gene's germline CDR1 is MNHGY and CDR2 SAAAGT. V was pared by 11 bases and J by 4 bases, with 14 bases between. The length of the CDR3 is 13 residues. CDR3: CAVKSGFNEKLFF. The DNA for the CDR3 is TGTGCCGTCAAGAGCGGATTTAATGAAAAACTGTTTTTT.

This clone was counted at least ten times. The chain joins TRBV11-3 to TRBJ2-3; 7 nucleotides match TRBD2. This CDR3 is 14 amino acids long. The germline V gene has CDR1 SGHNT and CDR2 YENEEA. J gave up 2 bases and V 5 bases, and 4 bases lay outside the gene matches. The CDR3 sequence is CASSGTTVTDTQYF. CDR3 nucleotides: TGTGCCAGCAGCGGGACTACCGTCACAGATACGCAGTATTTT.

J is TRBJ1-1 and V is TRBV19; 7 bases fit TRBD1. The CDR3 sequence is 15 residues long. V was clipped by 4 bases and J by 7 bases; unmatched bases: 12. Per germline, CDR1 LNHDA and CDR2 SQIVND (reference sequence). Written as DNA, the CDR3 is TGTGCCAGTAGTACCCGACAGGGATCGTCCAGTGAAGCTTTCTTT. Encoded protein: CASSTRQGSSSEAFF.

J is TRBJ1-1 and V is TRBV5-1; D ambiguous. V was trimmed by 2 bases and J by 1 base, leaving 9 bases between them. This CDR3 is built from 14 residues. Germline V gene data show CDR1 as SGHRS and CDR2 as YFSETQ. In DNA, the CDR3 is TGCGCCAGCAGCTTAAAAAGTAGGAACACTGAAGCTTTCTTT. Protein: CASSLKSRNTEAFF. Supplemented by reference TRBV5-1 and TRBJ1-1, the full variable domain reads KAGVTQTPRYLIKTRGQQVTLSCSPISGHRSVSWYQQTPGQGLQFLFEYFSETQRNKGNFPGRFSGRQFSNSRSEMNVSTLELGDSALYLCASSLKSRNTEAFFGQGTRLTVV.

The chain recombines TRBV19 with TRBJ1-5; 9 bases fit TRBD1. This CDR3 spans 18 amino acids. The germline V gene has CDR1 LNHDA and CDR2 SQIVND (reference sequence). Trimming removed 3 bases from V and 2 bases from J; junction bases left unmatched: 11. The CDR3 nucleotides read TGTGCCAGTAGTATCAGGACAGGGGCTCCCCTTGGCAATCAGCCCCAGCATTTT. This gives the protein CASSIRTGAPLGNQPQHF.

In nucleotides, the CDR3 is TGCGCCAGCAGCTTGAAGACAGGAAGCTCTGGAAACACCATATATTTT. Its translation is CASSLKTGSSGNTIYF. The V gene is TRBV5-1, the J gene TRBJ1-3; possible D gene TRBD1, 6 bases. The CDR3 runs to 16 residues. Germline V gene data show CDR1 as SGHRS and CDR2 as YFSETQ. With 1 base removed from V and 0 bases from J, the gap between germline ends came to 11 bases.

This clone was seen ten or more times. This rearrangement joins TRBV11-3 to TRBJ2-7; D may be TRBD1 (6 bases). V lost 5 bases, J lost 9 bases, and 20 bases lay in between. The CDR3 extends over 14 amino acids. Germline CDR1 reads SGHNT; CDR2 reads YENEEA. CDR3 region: CASSQGRQASGQYF. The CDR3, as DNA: TGTGCCAGCAGCCAAGGGAGACAGGCATCAGGGCAGTACTTC.

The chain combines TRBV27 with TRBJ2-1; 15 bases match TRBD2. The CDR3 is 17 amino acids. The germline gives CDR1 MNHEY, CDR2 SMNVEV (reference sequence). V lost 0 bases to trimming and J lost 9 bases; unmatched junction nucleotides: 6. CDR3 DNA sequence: TGTGCCAGCAGTTTATCCGCGGGACTAGCGGGGGGAAGTGAGCAGTTCTTC. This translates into CASSLSAGLAGGSEQFF.

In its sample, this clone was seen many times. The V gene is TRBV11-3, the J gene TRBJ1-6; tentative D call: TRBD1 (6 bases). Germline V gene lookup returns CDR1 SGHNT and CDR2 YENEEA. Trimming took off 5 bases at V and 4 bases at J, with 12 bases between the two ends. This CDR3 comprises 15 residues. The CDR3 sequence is CASSLLTGYNSPLHF. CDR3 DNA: TGTGCCAGCAGCCTTTTGACAGGATATAATTCACCCCTCCACTTT.

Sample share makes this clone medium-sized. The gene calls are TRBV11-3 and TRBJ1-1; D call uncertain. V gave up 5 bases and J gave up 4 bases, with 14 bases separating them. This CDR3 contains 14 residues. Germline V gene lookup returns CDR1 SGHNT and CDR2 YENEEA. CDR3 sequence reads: CASSTSRLVTEAFF. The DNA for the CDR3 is TGTGCCAGCAGCACATCCAGACTCGTCACTGAAGCTTTCTTT.

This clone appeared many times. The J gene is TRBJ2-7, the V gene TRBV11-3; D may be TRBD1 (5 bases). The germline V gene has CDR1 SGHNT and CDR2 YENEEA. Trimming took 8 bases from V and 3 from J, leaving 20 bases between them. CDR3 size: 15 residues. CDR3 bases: TGTGCCAGCGCTCCTGTCCGGACAAGTGGCTACGAGCAGTACTTC. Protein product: CASAPVRTSGYEQYF.

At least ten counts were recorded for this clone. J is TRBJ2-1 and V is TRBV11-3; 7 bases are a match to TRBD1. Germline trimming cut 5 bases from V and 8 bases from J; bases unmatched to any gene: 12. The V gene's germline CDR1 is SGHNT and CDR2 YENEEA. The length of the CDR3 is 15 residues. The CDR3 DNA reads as TGTGCCAGCAGCCCACTTGGACAGGCCGCCGATGAGCAGTTCTTC. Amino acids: CASSPLGQAADEQFF.

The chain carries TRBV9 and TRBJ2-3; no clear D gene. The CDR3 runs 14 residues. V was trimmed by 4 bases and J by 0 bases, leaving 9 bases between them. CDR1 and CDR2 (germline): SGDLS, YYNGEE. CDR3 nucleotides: TGTGCCAGCAGCAGAACGACTAGCACAGATACGCAGTATTTT. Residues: CASSRTTSTDTQYF.